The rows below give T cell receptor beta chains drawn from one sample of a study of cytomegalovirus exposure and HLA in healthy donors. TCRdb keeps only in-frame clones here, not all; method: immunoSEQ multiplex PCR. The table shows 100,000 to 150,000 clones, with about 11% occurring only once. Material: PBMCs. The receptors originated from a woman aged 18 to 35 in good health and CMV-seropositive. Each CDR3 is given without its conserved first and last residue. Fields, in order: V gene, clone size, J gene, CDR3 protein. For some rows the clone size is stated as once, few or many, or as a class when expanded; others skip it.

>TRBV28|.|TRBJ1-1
ASSTQGPGVEAF
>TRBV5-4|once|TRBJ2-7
ASSSGGGIGVYEQY
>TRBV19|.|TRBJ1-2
ASSPGIYGYT
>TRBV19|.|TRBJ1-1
ASSIAAAANTEAF
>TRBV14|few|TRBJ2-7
ASSHFGDSYEQY
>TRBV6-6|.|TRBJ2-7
ASSRTGNSYEQY
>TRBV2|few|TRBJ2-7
AADSGSSYEQY
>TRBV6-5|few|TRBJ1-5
ASKRQGSNQPQH
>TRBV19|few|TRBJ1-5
ASDPQGNQPQH
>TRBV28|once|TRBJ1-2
ASSPGDRDGYT
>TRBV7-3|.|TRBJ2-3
ASSKLAGDPYSITDTQY
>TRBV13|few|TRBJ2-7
ASRYGNSYEQY
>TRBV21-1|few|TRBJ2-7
ASSKNWRRAGWVHEQY
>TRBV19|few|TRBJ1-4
ASKLRQANEKLF
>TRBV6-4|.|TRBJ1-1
ASVEAGQGGALDCSGAF
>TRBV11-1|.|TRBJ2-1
ASRPTSGIQASYNEQF
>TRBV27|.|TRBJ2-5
ASSLWSSPAETQY
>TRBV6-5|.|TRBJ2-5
ASKRPNQETQY
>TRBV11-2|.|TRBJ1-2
ASSLDGGLDYGYT
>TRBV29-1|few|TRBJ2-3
SAALAGAADTQY
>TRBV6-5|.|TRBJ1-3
ASSYSRQNSGNTIY
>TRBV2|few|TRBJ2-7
ASSVGEKSYEQY
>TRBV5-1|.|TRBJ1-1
ASRPGSPDTEAF
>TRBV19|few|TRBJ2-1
ASSTNNEQF
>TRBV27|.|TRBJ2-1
AARQREAYNEQF
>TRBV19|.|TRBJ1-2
ASRGGQGIYGYT
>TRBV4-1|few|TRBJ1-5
ASSQETRQPQH
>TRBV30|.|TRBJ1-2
AWSPAPGQGSGYT
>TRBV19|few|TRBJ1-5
ASSTGQGNQPQH
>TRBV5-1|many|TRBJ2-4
ASSLDGEAKNIQY
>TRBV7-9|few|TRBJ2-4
ASSLVGGQGLNIQY
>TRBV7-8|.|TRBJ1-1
ASSPGQGGGTEAF
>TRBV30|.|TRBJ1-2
AWSVTSYGYT
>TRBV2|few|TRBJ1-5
ASSGGANQPQH
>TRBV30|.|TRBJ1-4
AWSVKGRGQENEKLF
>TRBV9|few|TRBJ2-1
ASRPAGLPYNEQF
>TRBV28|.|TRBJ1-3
ASSFTGISGNTIY
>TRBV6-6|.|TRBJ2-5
ASSTGVGETQY
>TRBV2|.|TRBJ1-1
ASNSRQGSYTEAF
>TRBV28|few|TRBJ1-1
ASRTGGTEAF
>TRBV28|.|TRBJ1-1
ASSSPPGGNTEAF
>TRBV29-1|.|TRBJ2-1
SVAPLAGVGEQF
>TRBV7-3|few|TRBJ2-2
ASGKRANTGELF
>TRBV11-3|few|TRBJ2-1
ASSFSRELYNEQF
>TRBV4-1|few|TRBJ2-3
ASSLGGQGLDTQY
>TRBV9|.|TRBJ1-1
ASSAIGGSTEAF
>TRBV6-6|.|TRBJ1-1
ASSGQAFAF
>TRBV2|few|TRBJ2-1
ASSGLAGVINEQF
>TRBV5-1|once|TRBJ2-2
ASRGDWTNTGELF